These T cell receptor beta chains were read from a single sample in a study of blood T cells in healthy people across ages. TCRdb used MiXCR to reprocess the 5' RACE reads, holding one entry per CDR3 protein. The sample includes approximately 940,000 distinct CDR3 sequences, roughly 48% seen only once; the top ten take roughly 13%. Sequencing was done on a sample of blood. These receptors came from a man aged 25 to 40 in good health. Each CDR3 is given without its conserved first and last residue. Each record gives: CDR3 length, V gene, CDR3 protein.

len: 12; v_gene: TRBV7-9; CDR3aa: ASSYFAAGDTQY
len: 13; v_gene: TRBV7-9; CDR3aa: ASSRRGQGGNEQY
len: 13; v_gene: TRBV4-1; CDR3aa: ASTQWGASNYEQF
len: 14; v_gene: TRBV7-8; CDR3aa: ASSLDPDRGLDTQY
len: 12; v_gene: TRBV20-1; CDR3aa: RTSSGGATDTQY
len: 12; v_gene: TRBV14; CDR3aa: ASSQVGGKNEQY
len: 15; v_gene: TRBV6-5; CDR3aa: ASSYSLAGGHTGELF
len: 14; v_gene: TRBV27; CDR3aa: ASSSEGQVGNQPQH
len: 14; v_gene: TRBV3-1; CDR3aa: ASSNRGGVSYNEQF
len: 15; v_gene: TRBV11-2; CDR3aa: ASRNWGWGSGANVLT
len: 13; v_gene: TRBV29-1; CDR3aa: SVVVRAEGNTEAF
len: 13; v_gene: TRBV15; CDR3aa: ATSYRSGGGDTQY
len: 11; v_gene: TRBV5-1; CDR3aa: ASSLALWETQY
len: 12; v_gene: TRBV7-2; CDR3aa: ASSFGRAQNEQY
len: 10; v_gene: TRBV28; CDR3aa: ASRDRISGYT
len: 12; v_gene: TRBV7-3; CDR3aa: ASSLGPMGDTQY
len: 13; v_gene: TRBV20-1; CDR3aa: SAIPYPGQGETQY
len: 11; v_gene: TRBV4-2; CDR3aa: ASSQGTGEGYT
len: 12; v_gene: TRBV27; CDR3aa: ASSLSSTKETQY
len: 17; v_gene: TRBV29-1; CDR3aa: SVEERVVRRAAANYGCT
len: 12; v_gene: TRBV7-2; CDR3aa: ASSPAGLLDTQY
len: 11; v_gene: TRBV7-2; CDR3aa: ASSQMTADTQY
len: 13; v_gene: TRBV28; CDR3aa: ASSRASRAKNIQY
len: 13; v_gene: TRBV6-2/TRBV6-3; CDR3aa: ASSFWGVVKNIQY
len: 13; v_gene: TRBV7-3; CDR3aa: ASSQYLGGSYEQY
len: 13; v_gene: TRBV12-3/TRBV12-4; CDR3aa: ASRTETGGQETQY
len: 15; v_gene: TRBV4-3; CDR3aa: ASSQKVRGGLENEQF
len: 11; v_gene: TRBV25-1; CDR3aa: ASSEGGSYEQY
len: 17; v_gene: TRBV4-3; CDR3aa: ASSLMTSGGAFGRNEQF
len: 11; v_gene: TRBV6-6; CDR3aa: ASRPRLGTEAF
len: 12; v_gene: TRBV11-2; CDR3aa: ASSTGGWSYGYT
len: 13; v_gene: TRBV9; CDR3aa: ASARDFSNTGELF
len: 13; v_gene: TRBV7-2; CDR3aa: ASSLTGTSNQPQH
len: 13; v_gene: TRBV5-4; CDR3aa: ASSLGGLANNEQF
len: 12; v_gene: TRBV5-1; CDR3aa: ASSWTRFADTQY
len: 13; v_gene: TRBV12-3/TRBV12-4; CDR3aa: ASSTSGTSNQPQH
len: 12; v_gene: TRBV6-1; CDR3aa: ASSWTGWADEQY
len: 14; v_gene: TRBV7-2; CDR3aa: ASGLAPGQVLGEQY
len: 15; v_gene: TRBV6-6; CDR3aa: ASSYLVRGSERETQY
len: 15; v_gene: TRBV20-1; CDR3aa: SARLGTSLLNYNEQF
len: 13; v_gene: TRBV6-2/TRBV6-3; CDR3aa: ANSPGTPNKDTQY
len: 16; v_gene: TRBV27; CDR3aa: ASSQELTTGSAHYGYT
len: 11; v_gene: TRBV5-5; CDR3aa: ASSRPTNEKLF
len: 16; v_gene: TRBV20-1; CDR3aa: SAGASDGGAADSSPLH
len: 11; v_gene: TRBV7-2; CDR3aa: ASSPALPYEQY
len: 17; v_gene: TRBV25-1; CDR3aa: ASSEYDSTGGVRDYGYT
len: 12; v_gene: TRBV7-9; CDR3aa: ASNPGGWDYGYT
len: 11; v_gene: TRBV27; CDR3aa: ASSRGGSGAQY